Presented here are 4 T cell receptor beta chains from one specimen sequenced in a study of blood T cell repertoires in COVID-19. Sequencing was performed with immunoSEQ multiplex PCR; in TCRdb, only in-frame clones are kept and a portion is missing. This table has approximately 350,000 clones, around 89% appearing once. Specimen: peripheral blood. These receptor sequences come from a woman in her thirties with COVID-19, enrolled during active disease.

This chain links TRBV6-5 with TRBJ1-1; D perhaps matches TRBD1 (6 bases). In germline, CDR1 is MNHEY, CDR2 SVGAGI. The CDR3 extends over 15 amino acids. V lost 6 bases and J lost 0, with 14 bases in between. CDR3 bases: TGTGCCAGCAGCCGGGGGGGGCGGATGAACACTGAAGCTTTCTTT. Protein: CASSRGGRMNTEAFF.

The chain carries TRBV5-5 and TRBJ2-1; D is unresolved. V lost 1 base and J 14 bases, leaving 13 bases between the germline ends. CDR1 is SGHKS and CDR2 is YYEKEE in the germline V gene (reference sequence). CDR3 size: 12 residues. The CDR3, as DNA: TGTGCCAGCAGCTTGCTACTTAGTCTGGAGTTCTTC. This gives the protein CASSLLLSLEFF. Full variable domain (outside the CDR3, taken from reference TRBV5-5 and TRBJ2-1): DAGVTQSPTHLIKTRGQQVTLRCSPISGHKSVSWYQQVLGQGPQFIFQYYEKEERGRGNFPDRFSARQFPNYSSELNVNALLLGDSALYLCASSLLLSLEFFGPGTRLTVL.

V and J are TRBV6-1 and TRBJ2-1; 11 bases fit TRBD2. From germline, CDR1 is MNHNS and CDR2 SASEGT. Losses at the gene ends were 3 bases for V and 4 bases for J; bases not matched to a gene: 5. This CDR3 is 16 amino acids long. The CDR3 here is CASSDPTSGGYNEQFF. The CDR3 nucleotides read TGTGCCAGCAGTGACCCAACTAGCGGGGGTTACAATGAGCAGTTCTTC.

V gene TRBV6-2 or TRBV6-3 combines with J gene TRBJ2-5; 8 bases agree with TRBD1. Germline assignment: CDR1 MNHEY and CDR2 SVGEGT. Germline trimming cut 4 bases from V and 2 bases from J; bases unmatched to any gene: 12. The length of the CDR3 is 17 residues. This CDR3 is CASSFGNTGTGQETQYF. CDR3 DNA sequence: TGTGCCAGCAGTTTCGGGAATACCGGGACAGGTCAAGAGACCCAGTACTTC.